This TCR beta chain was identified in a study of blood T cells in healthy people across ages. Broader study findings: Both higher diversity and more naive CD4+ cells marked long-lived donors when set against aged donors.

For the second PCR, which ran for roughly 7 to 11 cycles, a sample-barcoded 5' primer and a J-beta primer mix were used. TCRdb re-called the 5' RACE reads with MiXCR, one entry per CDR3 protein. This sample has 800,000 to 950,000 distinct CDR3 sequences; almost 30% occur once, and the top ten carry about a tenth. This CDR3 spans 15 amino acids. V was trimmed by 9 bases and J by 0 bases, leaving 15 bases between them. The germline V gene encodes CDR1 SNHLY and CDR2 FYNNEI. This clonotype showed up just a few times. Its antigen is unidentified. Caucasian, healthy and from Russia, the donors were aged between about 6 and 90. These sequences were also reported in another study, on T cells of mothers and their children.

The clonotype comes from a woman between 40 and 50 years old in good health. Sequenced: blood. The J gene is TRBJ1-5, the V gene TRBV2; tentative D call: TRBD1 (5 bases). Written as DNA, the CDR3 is TGTGCCAGTCAGGGCTATGGGTATAGCAATCAGCCCCAGCATTTT. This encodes CASQGYGYSNQPQHF.